A selection of T cell receptor beta chains follows, all from one sample in a study of T cell responses to AZD1222 COVID-19 vaccine. Assay: immunoSEQ multiplex PCR; the TCRdb copy retains only in-frame clones and omits some. The sample lists approximately 140,000 clones, 75% to 95% occurring once. Here the sequenced sample was peripheral blood, taken 28 days after the second AZD1222 dose. Receptors originate from an adult who received the AZD1222 COVID-19 vaccine. The CDR3 runs from the conserved cysteine through the conserved F or W.

TRBJ2-2 TRBV5-1 CASRWLLNTGELFF
TRBJ1-2 TRBV3-1/TRBV3-2 CASSQGATRTNYGYTF
TRBJ1-3 TRBV5-1 CASSLGSYRVGNTIYF
TRBJ1-2 TRBV18 CASSSGQGRLSSYGYTF
TRBJ2-5 TRBV6-5 CASSYSISGMGAQYF
TRBJ1-1 TRBV19 CASSARAPSTEAFF
TRBJ1-1 TRBV27 CASSLGPGTVNTEAFF
TRBJ2-1 TRBV5-6 CASSLVRGPSYNEQFF
TRBJ2-2 TRBV5-1 CASSPLPVDGVGELFF
TRBJ1-1 TRBV5-4 CASSLADTLGTEAFF
TRBJ1-1 TRBV6-5 CAIQPLTTGAFF
TRBJ1-1 TRBV10-3 CAIRGTGGNTEAFF
TRBJ1-6 TRBV11-2 CASSLSEQGNSPLHF
TRBJ1-2 TRBV29-1 CSFTGNPGYTF
TRBJ1-1 TRBV10-3 CASVGGRTEAFF
TRBJ2-2 TRBV7-9 CASSPGQSIYTGELFF
TRBJ1-4 TRBV2 CASINEAPTNEKLFF
TRBJ1-4 TRBV19 CASSTMGARNEKLFF
TRBJ2-1 TRBV27 CASTTLGQGEYNEQFF
TRBJ1-6 TRBV19 CASSIPTAFSTDLYNSPLHF